This TCR beta chain was found in a study of control samples from healthy donors and cancer patients. Clones were sequenced by immunoSEQ multiplex PCR, and TCRdb holds only the in-frame ones, with some missing. This table holds tens of thousands of clones, roughly 89% found once. Germline CDR1 and CDR2: LGHDT and YNNKEL (reference sequence). The CDR3 covers 16 residues. With 0 bases removed from V and 1 base from J, the gap between germline ends came to 7 bases. The sequence was collected from a woman aged 45-65 years with colorectal cancer. The chain employs TRBV3-1 (or the pseudogene TRBV3-2) and TRBJ2-6, with D possibly being TRBD2 (5 bases). The specimen sequenced was PBMCs. The CDR3 loop reads CASSQDRGSGANVLTF. The CDR3 nucleotides are TGTGCCAGCAGCCAAGATCGGGGTTCTGGGGCCAACGTCCTGACTTTC.